Presented here are 22 T cell receptor beta chains from one specimen sequenced in a study of T-cell memory formation after mild COVID-19. Each CDR3 protein gets one entry after TCRdb re-called the 5' RACE reads with MiXCR. In the table there are about 170,000 distinct CDR3 sequences, roughly 13% of which are singletons. Source material: PBMCs or a T cell subset sorted from them (not recorded which). The receptor set was obtained from a man between 18 and 29 years old who had mild COVID-19 (a few samples of this study predate the infection). Cell type and time point are not known.

J is TRBJ2-1 and V is TRBV27; TRBD2 matches 8 bases. CDR3 length: 14 residues. In germline, CDR1 is MNHEY, CDR2 SMNVEV (reference sequence). V lost 11 bases and J lost 6; bases outside the gene matches: 12. DNA of the CDR3: TGTGCCGGCTCCCCGGGACTAGGGGGCAATGAGCAGTTCTTC. Translated: CAGSPGLGGNEQFF.

This clonotype came up a few times. This chain links TRBV20-1 with TRBJ2-2; possibly TRBD2 for D (5 bases). Germline V gene data show CDR1 as DFQATT and CDR2 as SNEGSKA (reference sequence). The CDR3 is made up of 15 amino acids. Trimming took off 1 base at V and 4 bases at J, with 13 bases between the two ends. The DNA for the CDR3 is TGCAGTGCTAGAGGACTAACCCGACCCACCGGGGAGCTGTTTTTT. Its protein product is CSARGLTRPTGELFF.

The rearrangement links TRBV18 to TRBJ1-1; D is possibly TRBD1 (5 bases). Germline V gene data show CDR1 as KGHSH and CDR2 as LQKENI. Trimming removed 0 bases from V and 1 base from J, with 9 bases in between. This CDR3 is built from 15 residues. In DNA, the CDR3 is TGTGCCAGCTCACCACCAGGGGCGACGAACACTGAAGCTTTCTTT. Protein sequence: CASSPPGATNTEAFF.

Only a few counts were recorded for this clonotype. The chain combines TRBV10-3 with TRBJ2-7; 7 positions agree with TRBD1. This CDR3 contains 14 residues. The J segment lost 3 bases and the V segment lost 2 bases, leaving 4 bases of the junction unmatched. Germline lookup yields CDR1 ENHRY and CDR2 SYGVKD. The CDR3 bases are TGTGCCATCAGTGAGAGTCGGGACAGCTACGAGCAGTACTTC. It codes for CAISESRDSYEQYF.

This clonotype was found a few times. The chain joins TRBV6-5 to TRBJ2-5; possibly TRBD1 or TRBD2 for D (5 bases each). The germline V gene encodes CDR1 MNHEY and CDR2 SVGAGI. V lost 5 bases and J lost 4, with 23 bases in between. This CDR3 comprises 17 residues. The CDR3 nucleotides are TGTGCCAGCAGTCACAGGATTGGACCTTCGCGGGCAGAGACCCAGTACTTC. Translation gives CASSHRIGPSRAETQYF.

V is TRBV7-8 and J is TRBJ2-7; unclear D gene. The CDR3 runs 14 residues. Germline V lookup: CDR1 SGHVS, CDR2 FQNEAQ. Trimming took off 1 base at V and 3 bases at J, with 10 bases between the two ends. CDR3 residues: CASSLEVGDYEQYF. CDR3 nucleotides: TGTGCCAGCAGCTTAGAGGTCGGCGACTACGAGCAGTACTTC.

The V and J genes are TRBV20-1 and TRBJ2-5; 11 bases agree with TRBD2. The germline V gene has CDR1 DFQATT and CDR2 SNEGSKA (reference sequence). The ends lost 3 bases at V and 7 bases at J; junction bases unmatched: 7. The CDR3 contains 14 residues. CDR3 DNA: TGCAGTGCTAGGACTAGCGGGGTCCGTGGGACCCAGTACTTC. Encoded protein: CSARTSGVRGTQYF.

This clonotype was seen a few times. The chain couples TRBV3-1 to TRBJ2-3, with D maybe TRBD2 (6 bases). In germline, CDR1 is LGHDT, CDR2 YNNKEL (reference sequence). Deletions cut 2 bases from V and 0 bases from J, with 12 bases between. There are 16 residues in the CDR3. CDR3 region: CASSQNAGTSTDTQYF. CDR3 sequence (DNA): TGTGCCAGCAGCCAAAATGCGGGGACTAGCACAGATACGCAGTATTTT.

This clonotype turned up a few times. The J gene is TRBJ2-7, the V gene TRBV6-6; weak D call: TRBD1 (5 bases). Germline CDR1 and CDR2: MNHNY and SVGAGI (reference sequence). The CDR3 length is 12 residues. Trimming took off 2 bases at V and 5 bases at J, with 7 bases between the two ends. Here the CDR3 reads CASSYDSNEQYV. The DNA of the CDR3 is TGTGCCAGCAGTTACGACAGTAACGAGCAGTACGTC.

The chain employs TRBV24-1 and TRBJ1-2; D is undetermined. The CDR3 runs to 14 residues. CDR1 and CDR2 (germline): KGHDR, SFDVKD. Trimming cost V 1 base and J 6 bases, with 11 bases left between them. CDR3 residues: CATSDLKGSHGYTF. The CDR3 region has the DNA TGTGCCACCAGTGATTTAAAAGGATCGCATGGCTACACCTTC.

The sample holds a few counts of this clonotype. This chain connects TRBV10-3 to TRBJ2-1, with D perhaps assigned TRBD1 or TRBD2 (5 bases each). This CDR3 comprises 12 residues. The germline V and J ends were trimmed by 10 bases and 5 bases, with 12 bases remaining between them. CDR1 and CDR2 (germline): ENHRY, SYGVKD. The CDR3 DNA reads as TGTGCCACCTGGGACCGCAACAATGAGCAGTTCTTC. This translates into CATWDRNNEQFF.

The chain has TRBV5-5 and TRBJ2-2, with 12 bases matching TRBD2. The V gene end was trimmed by 4 bases and the J gene end by 4 bases; junction bases not matched to a gene: 8. The CDR3 extends over 17 amino acids. Germline lookup yields CDR1 SGHKS and CDR2 YYEKEE (reference sequence). The chain's CDR3 is CASSLLTSGGVTGELFF. The CDR3, as DNA: TGTGCCAGCAGCCTTTTGACTAGCGGGGGTGTCACCGGGGAGCTGTTTTTT.

This clonotype appeared a few times. This chain connects TRBV5-5 to TRBJ2-3; D not resolved. V was pared by 6 bases and J by 0 bases, with 14 bases between. CDR3 length: 15 amino acids. CDR1 is SGHKS and CDR2 is YYEKEE in the germline V gene (reference sequence). In DNA form, the CDR3 reads TGTGCCAGCATCCCTTGGGTCGGCAGCACAGATACGCAGTATTTT. It is translated as CASIPWVGSTDTQYF.

This chain connects TRBV4-2 to TRBJ1-4; possibly TRBD1 for D (5 bases). Trimming stripped 2 bases from V and 13 bases from J, with 23 bases between. The CDR3 is 16 amino acids. CDR1 is LGHNA and CDR2 is YNFKEQ in the germline V gene. This CDR3 is CASSQSFGAYPLRLFF. The DNA of the CDR3 is TGTGCCAGCAGCCAAAGTTTTGGGGCCTACCCACTCAGACTGTTTTTT.

This clonotype was observed a single time. The rearrangement links TRBV15 to TRBJ2-7, with 9 bases aligning to TRBD2. This CDR3 region has 16 residues. The junction had 5 bases not matched to a gene; V was cut back by 0 bases and J by 2 bases. Looked up from germline, CDR1 is LNHNV and CDR2 is YYDKDF (reference sequence). The CDR3 nucleotides read TGTGCCACCAGCAGAGATTCGGCTAGCGGGGCCTACGAGCAGTACTTC. The encoded protein is CATSRDSASGAYEQYF.

At least ten counts were recorded for this clonotype. The chain links TRBV5-1 to TRBJ2-7, with D possibly being TRBD1 (6 bases). This CDR3 is 13 amino acids long. The germline CDR1 and CDR2 sequences are SGHRS and YFSETQ. V dropped 7 bases and J dropped 7 bases, with 18 bases sitting between them. CDR3 loop: CASGRDTMSEQYV. The CDR3 DNA reads TGCGCCAGCGGCCGGGACACCATGTCTGAGCAGTACGTC.

This chain uses TRBV5-1 with TRBJ2-3; TRBD1 matches at 9 bases. J lost 3 bases, V lost 7 bases, and 6 bases had no gene match. Germline-derived CDR1 and CDR2 are SGHRS and YFSETQ. The CDR3 consists of 14 residues. CDR3 nucleotide sequence: TGCGCCAGCGTGCGGGACAGGGTGACAGATACGCAGTATTTT. It codes for CASVRDRVTDTQYF.

V and J are TRBV20-1 and TRBJ2-5, with a possible D match to TRBD2 (6 bases). Germline CDR1 DFQATT, CDR2 SNEGSKA (reference sequence). Trimming removed 5 bases from V and 5 bases from J, with 15 bases in between. The CDR3 totals 13 residues. CDR3 nucleotide sequence: TGCAGTGCTTGTCAGCGGGTGGGGGAGACCCAGTACTTC. Its protein is CSACQRVGETQYF.

The gene calls are TRBV7-8 and TRBJ2-3; D remains ambiguous. Germline assignment: CDR1 SGHVS and CDR2 FQNEAQ. The V end was cut by 1 base, the J end by 4 bases, with 9 bases between. CDR3 length equals 14 residues. Here the CDR3 DNA reads TGTGCCAGCAGCTTAGTTAACGTAGCAGATACGCAGTATTTT. This encodes CASSLVNVADTQYF.

The CDR3: CASSRDRGYSNYGYTF. CDR3 sequence (DNA): TGTGCCAGCAGCCGGGACAGGGGCTACTCTAACTATGGCTACACCTTC. This chain connects TRBV5-6 to TRBJ1-2; 10 bases agree with TRBD1. Germline values: CDR1 SGHDT, CDR2 YYEEEE. CDR3 size: 16 residues. J lost 0 bases, V lost 4 bases, and 6 bases had no gene match.

V gene TRBV6-5 combines with J gene TRBJ2-5; D is unresolved. V gave up 0 bases and J gave up 2 bases, with 7 bases separating them. Germline V lookup: CDR1 MNHEY, CDR2 SVGAGI. The CDR3 is 14 residues long. The CDR3 bases are TGTGCCAGCAGTTACTCGGGCAGACAAGAGACCCAGTACTTC. It encodes CASSYSGRQETQYF.

This clonotype was counted only a few times. The genes are TRBV5-5 and TRBJ2-2, with D tentatively TRBD1 or TRBD2 (5 bases each). In germline, CDR1 is SGHKS, CDR2 YYEKEE (reference sequence). V shed 0 bases and J shed 4 bases, with 13 bases lying between them. The CDR3 has 16 residues. CDR3 sequence reads: CASSLDQGRVTGELFF. CDR3 nucleotide sequence: TGTGCCAGCAGCTTGGATCAGGGACGGGTCACCGGGGAGCTGTTTTTT.